This T cell receptor (beta chain) was observed in a study of T cells in Graves' hyperthyroidism and ophthalmopathy. Concerning this clonotype itself: The conserved closing phenylalanine or tryptophan is absent in this CDR3, likely reflecting a read error. The limits of the CDR3 on the DNA are not certain, so only TCRdb's listed CDR3 is given.

The source material, RNA transcripts, was used to amplify TCR beta CDR3 regions. A first-round RT-PCR of the TCR CDR3 used the HTBI primer set. In TCRdb, the multiplex PCR reads were re-called with MiXCR into one record per CDR3 protein. The sample includes a few hundred thousand distinct CDR3 sequences, just over 45% of them seen just once. The CDR3 is 10 residues long, ends included. Germline V CDR1 and CDR2: SNHLY, FYNNEI. Sequenced sample: peripheral blood or thyroid tissue (not recorded which). The genes are TRBV2 and TRBJ2-6. The clonotype was recovered from an adult woman with Graves' disease, either hyperthyroidism or ophthalmopathy (not recorded which). The CDR3 loop is CASSEGSDTY.